This note documents a single T cell receptor beta chain sequence. The table lists this clonotype with a few counts. Its binding antigen is unknown. No qualities accompany the bases; no much larger clone lies one base away. This sample is drawn from a study of T-cell memory formation after mild COVID-19 (dated by TCRdb to the early 2020s). About the full investigation: Most TCR sequence clusters were specific to one of the two donors. In a couple of donors, T-cell clones that expanded and contracted after mild COVID-19 were tracked by sequencing TCRalpha and TCRbeta repertoires over time. The cohort was made up of two young adult volunteers, one female and one male, who were previously healthy. The investigation overall reported the following: Some responding clones were detected in pre-infection memory, suggesting pre-existing cross-reactive memory T cells joined the SARS-CoV-2 response. The second-wave clones that peaked on day 37 were not confirmed to be SARS-CoV-2 specific. Contracting CD4+ clones turned up mainly in the CM and EM memory subsets, whereas EMRA was where CD8+ clones were enriched. Only a couple of mild cases were covered in the study, and larger cohorts including severe cases with pre-infection samples were considered necessary. Clones contracting from day 15 to 85 had balanced CD4/CD8 phenotypes, while a second wave expanding from day 15 to 37 was biased towards CD4+.

PBMCs were isolated by Ficoll-Paque density gradient centrifugation. The data were produced on an Illumina NovaSeq 6000. cDNA libraries for TCRalpha and TCRbeta were prepared by 5'RACE using constant-segment primers, with sample barcodes and unique molecular identifiers added. Trizol reagent was used to extract RNA from every sample. The libraries were amplified in two PCR steps, and the second step added a second sample barcode and Illumina TruSeq adapters. Sequencing of the libraries was done on an Illumina NovaSeq, producing 2 x 150 bp paired-end reads. Per the authors' processing: Demultiplexing of reads and collapsing into UMI-guided consensus sequences were performed with migec v1.2.7. Using mixcr v2.1.11, UMI consensuses were aligned to TRA and TRB V and J templates and then assembled into clonotypes. Expanded or contracted clonotypes were those called significant by both edgeR and NoisET, with noise models trained on biological replicates. edgeR calls used a false discovery rate-adjusted p below 0.01 and a log2 fold-change threshold of 1. As an exploratory analysis of dynamics, max-normalized trajectories of the 1000 most abundant clonotypes were examined with PCA combined with hierarchical clustering. Separately sequenced CD4+ and CD8+ repertoires were used to assign a CD4 or CD8 phenotype to each responding clone. TCRdb reprocessing: public reads trimmed at Q25 with fastp, clones called with MiXCR, in-frame beta chains kept. Rows with a matching CDR3 protein are joined into one entry that keeps the most common DNA and genes. The V and J calls and clone size are TCRdb's, not the authors'. The sample table records hundreds of thousands of distinct CDR3 sequences; about 13% of these occur just once. Together, the top ten hold 20% to 25% of the sample.

In the germline V gene (reference sequence), CDR1 corresponds to DFQATT and CDR2 to SNEGSKA. From the cysteine through the phenylalanine, the CDR3 covers 15 amino acids. The entry retains the CDR3 DNA only, 45 bases that are in frame from base 1. V is clipped by 1 base and J by 4 bases, and the sequence between their germline boundaries is 14 bases long. The chain uses TRBV20-1 and TRBJ1-3, with TRBD1 perhaps the D gene, on 6 matching bases. Sequencing input: PBMCs or a T cell subset sorted from them (not recorded which). The source is a man between 18 and 29 years old who had mild COVID-19 (a few samples of this study predate the infection). The sample titles of this study are shuffled in the database, so cell type and time point are left out; the donor was told from shared clones. The CDR3 region reads CSARAPGHEGNTIYF. The DNA sequence is as follows: TGCAGTGCTAGAGCGCCGGGACACGAAGGAAACACCATATATTTT.